Sequencing of this T cell receptor beta chain was carried out in a study of human T cells and chemical hapten exposure. Across the whole study: On roughly 2 cm by roughly 2 cm of upper inner arm skin, sensitization was performed with 2% DPC.

CDR1 and CDR2 (germline): SGHVS, FNYEAQ. The CDR3 loop spans 17 amino acids. V lost 1 base, J lost 4 bases, and 14 bases lay in between. TCRdb reanalysed the RACE reads using MiXCR and keeps one entry per CDR3 protein. The table shows about 360,000 distinct CDR3 sequences, with under 8% occurring only once. The time point: patch test 1, 2 weeks after DPC sensitization. Stated treatment: therapeutic diphenylcyclopropenone sensitization with weekly scalp DPC. This receptor was identified in a young woman with alopecia areata. Some clones in this sample may be carry-over from other donors' samples. Specimen: whole blood, collected in connection with sensitization to the hapten diphenylcyclopropenone (DPC). The rearrangement links TRBV7-6 to TRBJ1-6; D perhaps matches TRBD1 (6 bases). The DNA for the CDR3 is TGTGCCAGCAGCTTAGAACGGAACAGGGCTTATAATTCACCCCTCCACTTT. Protein: CASSLERNRAYNSPLHF.